This T cell receptor (beta chain) was documented in a study of blood T cell repertoires in COVID-19. Study background: Samples taken during acute and convalescent COVID-19 were collected in the United States, Italy and Spain.

Profiling relied on immunoSEQ multiplex PCR, and the TCRdb table lists in-frame clones only, not all of them. The sample has roughly 200,000 clones, 86% seen once. Participants were aged roughly 18 to 89 years from about 25 US areas. Participants' reported clinical history set cohort assignment. This TCR was recovered from a middle-aged woman with acute COVID-19. Sequenced material: PBMCs or T cells enriched from blood (not recorded which).

Written as DNA, the CDR3 is TGCGCCAGCACTGGACTAGCGGAATCCTACGAGCAGTACTTC. Translated: CASTGLAESYEQYF. The V call is TRBV10-2, the J call TRBJ2-7, with TRBD2 identical over 10 bases. Trimming removed 7 bases from V and 1 base from J; junction bases left unmatched: 4. The CDR3 sequence is 14 residues long. Germline V CDR1 and CDR2: WSHSY, SAAADI.